This TCR beta chain was captured in a study of blood T cell repertoires in COVID-19. The overall study: Samples of COVID-19 (acute and convalescent) were obtained from the United States, Italy and Spain.

In the original analysis: Amplification of reference gene primers provided the estimated nucleated cell counts. Generated by immunoSEQ multiplex PCR, the TCRdb table keeps only in-frame clones and is missing some. V and J calls and clone size follow that table, whereas D and trimming were derived from the DNA. The sample has some 130,000 clones, less than 90% seen once. Looked up from germline, CDR1 is GTSNPN and CDR2 is SVGIG (reference sequence). The ends lost 1 base at V and 7 bases at J; junction bases unmatched: 6. The CDR3 loop spans 13 amino acids. Sequencing was performed on peripheral blood. The receptor was isolated from a woman in her thirties who had recovered from COVID-19. The J gene is TRBJ2-7, the V gene TRBV30; 8 bases line up with TRBD2. Here the CDR3 reads CAWSARGGGEQYF. The CDR3 DNA reads TGTGCCTGGAGTGCCCGGGGGGGAGGGGAGCAGTACTTC. The entire variable domain, with the rest obtained from reference TRBV30 and TRBJ2-7, is as follows: SQTIHQWPATLVQPVGSPLSLECTVEGTSNPNLYWYRQAAGRGLQLLFYSVGIGQISSEVPQNLSASRPQDRQFILSSKKLLLSDSGFYLCAWSARGGGEQYFGPGTRLTVT.